Only one count was recorded for the clone carrying this T cell receptor beta chain. The data originate from a study of T cell changes during pregnancy in multiple sclerosis. CDR3 length: 16 residues. The J segment lost 3 bases and the V segment lost 1 base, leaving 7 bases of the junction unmatched. Per the germline V gene, CDR1 is MDHEN and CDR2 is SYDVKM. The data were produced by immunoSEQ multiplex PCR, yet TCRdb's version contains in-frame clones alone and is incomplete. The sample has roughly 60,000 clones, around 95% seen once. This clonotype was obtained from a female donor with multiple sclerosis, enrolled in a pregnancy study. The sequences come from CD4+ T cells from peripheral blood mononuclear cells, collected before pregnancy. This rearrangement joins TRBV28 to TRBJ2-5; 8 bases match TRBD2. The CDR3 region has the DNA TGTGCCAGCAGTTTATTCACTAGCGGTGCTAAAGAGACCCAGTACTTC. Its translation is CASSLFTSGAKETQYF.